This TCR beta chain was sequenced for a study of shared clonotypes between healthy human individuals (dated by TCRdb to 2018 to 2020). About the investigation overall: The cohort included a few men and a couple of women between 18 and 49 years of age. For each donor, CD4 naive and CD4 memory were each run on three plates, CD8 naive on two plates, and CD8 memory on one plate. Different laboratories and diverse techniques were used to prepare libraries and sequence TCR repertoires, to increase sequencing depth and limit assay-specific biases. To estimate repertoire size and how much clonotype sharing occurs between individuals, the study deeply sequenced the blood TCR repertoires of a handful of healthy adults. Leukapheresis yielded between about 0.85 and 10 billion PBMCs per donor.

The donors were healthy, HIV-negative adults who had no recently reported acute infections or vaccinations. Only Caucasian adults living in Nashville, Tennessee, USA were represented among the donors. Magnetic negative selection was used to enrich CD4+ T cells, after which naive cells were positively selected on CD45RA and the negative fraction became the memory subset. After blood collection by leukapheresis, PBMCs were isolated using Ficoll-Histopaque density gradient centrifugation and then cryopreserved in the vapor phase of liquid nitrogen. Purity and quantity of every magnetically sorted T cell population were checked by analytical flow cytometry. Genomic DNA was isolated from every sorted fraction and measured by UV absorbance on a Nanodrop 2000c. Using the deep immunoSEQ assay, TCR CDR3 regions were amplified from genomic DNA by multiplex PCR. Extracted genomic DNA from each cell subset was distributed evenly across all wells of several immunoSEQ 96-well plates, and each plate was treated as a replicate. For sorted subsets, each replicate PCR was loaded with roughly 0.2 ug genomic DNA, equivalent to about 30,000 T cell genomes. Purified libraries were measured with a Qubit 3.0 fluorometer, size-checked on a Bioanalyzer 2100, and measured again with the KAPA Library Quantification kit. Every immunoSEQ 96-well plate was sequenced on a separate single-read 150-cycle Illumina NextSeq 550 flow cell. Concerning the study's data processing: Because the immunoSEQ output held only junctional sequences and lacked quality scores, the filtering could not match the filtering applied to full-length reads. Sequences were annotated with PyIR, a Python wrapper for IgBLAST v1.9, using IMGT germline references to assign V/J genes and CDR3. Reads with weak V/J assignments (E-value above 1e-6), missing CDR3, stop codons, out-of-frame junctions, or ambiguous translated residues were removed. V3J clonotypes were defined by identical inferred V gene, J gene, and CDR3 amino acid sequence. The percentage overlap between two repertoires was calculated by dividing the number of shared unique clonotypes by the size of the smaller repertoire. Repertoire richness was assessed with RTK rarefaction, the Chao1 estimator, and Recon v2.1 estimates of unobserved clonotypes. Generation probabilities for all TCRbeta clonotypes obtained by the gDNA method from a few donors were computed using OLGA. The table comes from immuneACCESS by way of TCRdb, which keeps in-frame sequences with V and J called. Part of the clones is missing from these tables; in studies checked, under half for an unresolved V gene and the rest for unknown reasons. V and J calls and clone size are those listed in that table; D and trimming were worked out from the DNA. This sample lists approximately 2.1 million clones; about 92% were detected once. The ten most abundant clones make up 0.35% to 0.5% of the sample.

Looking up the germline V gene yields CDR1 MDHEN and CDR2 SYDVKM. The CDR3 spans 13 residues, from the cysteine through the phenylalanine. Only the CDR3 portion is preserved as DNA: 39 bases, with reading frame beginning at the first base. The full study reports these points: Sampling was restricted to blood, and TCR repertoires in tissue are likely to differ from TCR repertoires in blood. Based on pairwise subsampling, the degree of clonotype sharing among donors was expected to be affected by sequencing depth. Clonotypes shared by all four sorted-subset donors showed higher generation probabilities than non-shared clonotypes. Even with the large sequencing depth, rarefaction of the sorted-subset datasets indicated that sequencing was incomplete. Because the study included a small number of donors, the genetic and exposure-history diversity represented was limited. Sharing across four donors was observed for approximately 5% of naive CD4, about 4% of naive CD8, over 2% of memory CD4, and about 0.39% of memory CD8 clonotypes. Naive subsets generally had larger estimated clonotype richness than memory subsets did.

A note on this clone: Its antigen remains undetermined. One junction end does not reproduce the germline sequence, and a read error may be involved.

The receptor's source is a man between 18 and 35 years old in good health. Some clones in this sample may be carry-over from other donors' samples. Sequenced input: naive CD4+ T cells from PBMCs. The cell subset or site label here, explained by the study, means: CD45RA+ positively selected. The rearrangement joined TRBV28 to TRBJ2-7; the D gene may be TRBD1 or TRBD2, since each aligns over 5 bases. The sequenced DNA: TGTGCCAGCAGTTTTGGGACGGCGATATCCTATACCTTC. It translates to CASSFGTAISYTF.